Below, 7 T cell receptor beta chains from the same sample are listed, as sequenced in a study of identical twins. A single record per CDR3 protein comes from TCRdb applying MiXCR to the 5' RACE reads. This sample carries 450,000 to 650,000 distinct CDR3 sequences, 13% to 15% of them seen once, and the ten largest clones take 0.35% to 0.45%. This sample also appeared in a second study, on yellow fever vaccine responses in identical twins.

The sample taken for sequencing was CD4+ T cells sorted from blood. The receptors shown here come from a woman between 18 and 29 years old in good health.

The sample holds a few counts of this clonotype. The CDR3 is CASSPDLTVITEAFF. CDR3 coding DNA: TGTGCCAGCAGCCCCGACCTGACAGTAATCACTGAAGCTTTCTTT. The chain joins TRBV2 to TRBJ1-1, with D possibly TRBD1 on 5 matching bases. The CDR3 has 15 residues. V lost 6 bases and J lost 4, with 18 bases in between. The germline CDR1 and CDR2 sequences are SNHLY and FYNNEI.

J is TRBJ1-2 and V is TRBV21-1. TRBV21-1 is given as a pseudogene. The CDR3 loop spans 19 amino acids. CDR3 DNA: TGTGCCAGCAGTAAAGAAGCGCTCAGAAGGACGGTGGTGGTAAATGGCTACACCTTC. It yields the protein CASSKEALRRTVVVNGYTF.

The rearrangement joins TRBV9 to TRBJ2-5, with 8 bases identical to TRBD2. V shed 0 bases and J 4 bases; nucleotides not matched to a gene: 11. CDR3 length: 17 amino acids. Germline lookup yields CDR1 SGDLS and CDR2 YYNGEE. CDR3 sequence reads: CASSVAATSGGGETQYF. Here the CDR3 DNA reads TGTGCCAGCAGCGTAGCCGCCACTAGCGGAGGCGGAGAGACCCAGTACTTC.

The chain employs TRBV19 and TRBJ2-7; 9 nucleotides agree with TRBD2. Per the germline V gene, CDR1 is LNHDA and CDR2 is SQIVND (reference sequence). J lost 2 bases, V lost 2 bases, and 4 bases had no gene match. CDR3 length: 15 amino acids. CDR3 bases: TGTGCCAGTAGTATACTAGCGGGATCACCCTACGAGCAGTACTTC. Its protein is CASSILAGSPYEQYF.

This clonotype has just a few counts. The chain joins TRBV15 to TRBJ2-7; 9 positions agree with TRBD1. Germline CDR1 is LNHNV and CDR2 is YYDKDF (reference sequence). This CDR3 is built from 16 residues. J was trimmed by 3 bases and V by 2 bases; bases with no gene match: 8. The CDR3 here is CATSRSITGQGYEQYF. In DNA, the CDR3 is TGTGCCACCAGCAGATCTATAACGGGACAGGGCTACGAGCAGTACTTC.

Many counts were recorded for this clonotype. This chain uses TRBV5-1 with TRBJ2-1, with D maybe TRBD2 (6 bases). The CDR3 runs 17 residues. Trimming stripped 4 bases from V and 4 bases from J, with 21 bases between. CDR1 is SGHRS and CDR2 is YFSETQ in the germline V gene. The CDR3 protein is CASSAGSSGLWYNEQFF. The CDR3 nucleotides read TGCGCCAGCAGCGCTGGGAGTAGCGGCTTATGGTACAATGAGCAGTTCTTC.

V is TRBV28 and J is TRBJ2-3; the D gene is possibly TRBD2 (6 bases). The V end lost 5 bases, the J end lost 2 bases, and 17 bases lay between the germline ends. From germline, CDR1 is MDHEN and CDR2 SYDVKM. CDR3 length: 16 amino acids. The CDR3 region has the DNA TGTGCCAGCAGTAAACTTCCGGGACTTAACACAGATACGCAGTATTTT. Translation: CASSKLPGLNTDTQYF. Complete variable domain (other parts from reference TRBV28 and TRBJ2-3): DVKVTQSSRYLVKRTGEKVFLECVQDMDHENMFWYRQDPGLGLRLIYFSYDVKMKEKGDIPEGYSVSREKKERFSLILESASTNQTSMYLCASSKLPGLNTDTQYFGPGTRLTVL.